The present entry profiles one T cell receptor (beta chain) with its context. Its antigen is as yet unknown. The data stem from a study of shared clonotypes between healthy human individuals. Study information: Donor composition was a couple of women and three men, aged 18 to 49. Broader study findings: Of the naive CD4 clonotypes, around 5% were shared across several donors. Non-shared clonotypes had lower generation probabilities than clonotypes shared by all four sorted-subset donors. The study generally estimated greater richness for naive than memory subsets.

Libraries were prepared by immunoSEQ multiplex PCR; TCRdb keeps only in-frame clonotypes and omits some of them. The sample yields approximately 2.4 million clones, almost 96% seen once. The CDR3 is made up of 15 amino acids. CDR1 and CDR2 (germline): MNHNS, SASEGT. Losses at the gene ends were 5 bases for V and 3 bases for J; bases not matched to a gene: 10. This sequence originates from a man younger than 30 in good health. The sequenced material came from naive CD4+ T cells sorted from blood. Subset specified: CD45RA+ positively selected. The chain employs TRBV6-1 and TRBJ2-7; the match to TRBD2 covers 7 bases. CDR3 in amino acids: CASSRTRVIDYEQYF. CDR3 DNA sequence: TGTGCCAGCAGTCGGACTAGAGTCATAGACTACGAGCAGTACTTC.